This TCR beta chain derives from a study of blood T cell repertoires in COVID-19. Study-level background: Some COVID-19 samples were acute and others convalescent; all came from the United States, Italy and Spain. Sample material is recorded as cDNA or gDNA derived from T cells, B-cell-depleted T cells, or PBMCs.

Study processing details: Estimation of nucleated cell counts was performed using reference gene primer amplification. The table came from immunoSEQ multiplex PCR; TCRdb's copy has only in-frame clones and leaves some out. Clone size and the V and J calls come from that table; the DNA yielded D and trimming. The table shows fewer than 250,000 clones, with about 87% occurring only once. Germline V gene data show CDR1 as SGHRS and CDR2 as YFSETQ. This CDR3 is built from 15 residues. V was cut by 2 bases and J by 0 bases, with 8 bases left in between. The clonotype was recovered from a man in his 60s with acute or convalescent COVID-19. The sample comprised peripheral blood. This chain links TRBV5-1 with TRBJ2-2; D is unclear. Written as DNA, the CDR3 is TGCGCCAGCAGCTTCTTACAAACGAACACCGGGGAGCTGTTTTTT. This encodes CASSFLQTNTGELFF.